This T cell receptor (beta chain) was documented in a study of CD4 T cells in relation to SARS-CoV-2 and coronaviruses. Study summary: No peptide or an HIV-1 Nef peptide pool served as negative control.

The table lists this clone with a few counts. Its antigen is unidentified. Per the germline V gene, CDR1 is GTSNPN and CDR2 is SVGIG (reference sequence). Trimming shortened V by 0 bases and J by 5 bases, and 4 bases separated the two germline ends. This CDR3 is built from 11 residues. This table comes from immunoSEQ multiplex PCR, and its TCRdb copy is limited to in-frame clones, with some not included. The sample carries 24,000 or so clones, 75% to 85% recorded once. Unexposed donor CD4+ T cells date from about 2010-2018, before the COVID-19 pandemic. Isolation of CD4+ T cells took place after about 9 days in culture. Cells permitting, SARS-CoV-2 S/N and four cold-coronavirus spikes were tested on unexposed-donor CD4+ T cells.

V and J are TRBV30 and TRBJ1-2; D call uncertain. What was sequenced was CD4+ T cells from PBMCs, cultured in vitro. The receptor comes from a human donor in good health. The CDR3 coding sequence is TGTGCCTGGAGTGTACAGTATGGCTACACCTTC. This sequence encodes CAWSVQYGYTF.